The clone carrying this T cell receptor beta chain occurred a few times. Its antigen is still unknown. This CDR3 has 13 amino acids. V lost 6 bases and J 1 base, leaving 12 bases between the germline ends. Germline values: CDR1 SQVTM, CDR2 ANQGSEA. The sample comes from a study of beta chain features in type 1 diabetes. Study as a whole: In age, gender and cell yields, patients were similar to healthy donors.

Study-level results: Possible PCR preference for shorter templates applied equally to patients and controls. Researchers report that Type 1 diabetes patients had moderately but significantly shorter TCRB CDR3s across all four CD4+ subsets. The naive, central memory and Treg TCRB repertoires showed an apparent similarity that was greater among patients than among healthy donors.

Expressed TCRB transcripts were sequenced, since all the RNA that had been isolated was reverse transcribed. Profiling relied on immunoSEQ multiplex PCR, and the TCRdb table lists in-frame clones only, not all of them. The data hold roughly 250,000 clones, with more than 65% observed a single time. This TCR was sampled from a man aged 30 to 39 in good health. V gene TRBV29-1 combines with J gene TRBJ1-1; D not resolved. Sequencing was carried out using naive CD4+ T cells from blood. This CDR3 reads CSVVWGANTEAFF. The CDR3 DNA reads TGCAGCGTAGTGTGGGGAGCGAACACTGAAGCTTTCTTT.